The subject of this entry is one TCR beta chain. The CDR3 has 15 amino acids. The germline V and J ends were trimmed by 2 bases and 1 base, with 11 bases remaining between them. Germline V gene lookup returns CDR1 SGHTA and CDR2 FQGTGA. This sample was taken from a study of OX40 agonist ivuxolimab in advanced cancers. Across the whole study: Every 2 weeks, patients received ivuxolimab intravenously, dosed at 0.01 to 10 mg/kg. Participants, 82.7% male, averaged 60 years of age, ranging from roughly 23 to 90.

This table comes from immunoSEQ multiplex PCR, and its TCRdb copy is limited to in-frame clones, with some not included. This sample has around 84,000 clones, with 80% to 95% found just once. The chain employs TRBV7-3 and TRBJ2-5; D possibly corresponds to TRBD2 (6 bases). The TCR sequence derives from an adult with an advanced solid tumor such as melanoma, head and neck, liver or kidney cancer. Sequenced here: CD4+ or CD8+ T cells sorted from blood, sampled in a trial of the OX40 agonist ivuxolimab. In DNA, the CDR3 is TGTGCCAGCAGCTTATTGGGGGGAACCCAAGAGACCCAGTACTTC. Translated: CASSLLGGTQETQYF.